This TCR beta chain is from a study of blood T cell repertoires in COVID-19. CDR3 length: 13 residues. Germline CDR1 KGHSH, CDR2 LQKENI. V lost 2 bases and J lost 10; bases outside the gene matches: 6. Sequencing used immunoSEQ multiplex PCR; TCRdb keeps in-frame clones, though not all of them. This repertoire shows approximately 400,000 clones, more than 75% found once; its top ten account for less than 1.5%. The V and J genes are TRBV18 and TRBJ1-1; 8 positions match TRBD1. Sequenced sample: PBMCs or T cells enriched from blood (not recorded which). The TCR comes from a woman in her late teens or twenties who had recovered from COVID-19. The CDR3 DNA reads TGTGCCAGCTCACCAAAACAGGGGGTTCGAGCTTTCTTT. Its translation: CASSPKQGVRAFF.